This T cell receptor (beta chain) is drawn from a study of vaccination and CD4 T cells after COVID-19. With the Oncomine TCR Beta short-read assay, DNA from cultured CD4+ T cells was sequenced. TCRdb reanalysed the PCR reads using MiXCR and keeps one entry per CDR3 protein. Counted here are approximately 22,000 distinct CDR3 sequences, about 30% occurring once; the ten biggest clones make up around 10%. Specified time point: late sampling 161 to 241 days after vaccination in a few convalescent patients. The treatment was: approximately 10-day PBMC culture with coronavirus spike peptide pools or control peptides (ViraFEST assay). After expanding antigen-specific T cells with peptide pools, ViraFEST sequenced their TCRs. The medium had half its volume replaced with fresh IL-2 medium on days 3 and 7. Study-level findings and limits: The study found median SARS-CoV-2-reactive clonotypes rising from about 22 to 38, not significantly. Investigators enrolled relatively few convalescent patients and included no early post-infection timepoints.

With respect to this clonotype: Its target is unknown.

CDR3 length equals 16 residues. V was pared by 0 bases and J by 3 bases, with 13 bases between. CDR1 and CDR2 (germline): LNHNV, YYDKDF (reference sequence). Specimen: CD4+ T cells from blood, cultured in vitro, collected about 7 months after SARS-CoV-2 vaccination. The rearrangement links TRBV15 to TRBJ2-3, with D unresolved. The source is a human donor who had recovered from COVID-19. The chain's CDR3 is CATSRDLFGVTDTQYF. CDR3 DNA: TGTGCCACCAGCAGAGATTTATTTGGGGTGACAGATACGCAGTATTTT. The entire variable domain, with the rest obtained from reference TRBV15 and TRBJ2-3, is as follows: DAMVIQNPRYQVTQFGKPVTLSCSQTLNHNVMYWYQQKSSQAPKLLFHYYDKDFNNEADTPDNFQSRRPNTSFCFLDIRSPGLGDTAMYLCATSRDLFGVTDTQYFGPGTRLTVL.